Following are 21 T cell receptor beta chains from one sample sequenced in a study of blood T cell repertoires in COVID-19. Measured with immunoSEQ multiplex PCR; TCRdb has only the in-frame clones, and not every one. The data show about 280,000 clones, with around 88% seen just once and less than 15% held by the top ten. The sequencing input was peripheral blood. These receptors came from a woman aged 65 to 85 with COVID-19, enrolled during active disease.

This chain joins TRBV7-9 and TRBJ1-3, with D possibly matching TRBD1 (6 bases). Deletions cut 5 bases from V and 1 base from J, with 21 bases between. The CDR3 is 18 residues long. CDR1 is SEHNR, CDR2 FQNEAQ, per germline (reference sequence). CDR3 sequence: CASSPKRGAPLSGNTIYF. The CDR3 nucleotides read TGTGCCAGCAGCCCTAAGCGGGGGGCGCCCCTGTCTGGAAACACCATATATTTT.

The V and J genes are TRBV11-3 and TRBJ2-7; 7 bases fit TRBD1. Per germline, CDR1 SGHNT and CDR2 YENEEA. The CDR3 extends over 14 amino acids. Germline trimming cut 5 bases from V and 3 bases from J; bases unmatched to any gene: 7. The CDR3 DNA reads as TGTGCCAGCAGCCCTGGGGACAGAGACTACGAGCAGTACTTC. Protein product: CASSPGDRDYEQYF. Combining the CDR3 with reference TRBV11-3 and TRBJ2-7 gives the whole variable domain EAGVVQSPRYKIIEKKQPVAFWCNPISGHNTLYWYLQNLGQGPELLIRYENEEAVDDSQLPKDRFSAERLKGVDSTLKIQPAELGDSAVYLCASSPGDRDYEQYFGPGTRLTVT.

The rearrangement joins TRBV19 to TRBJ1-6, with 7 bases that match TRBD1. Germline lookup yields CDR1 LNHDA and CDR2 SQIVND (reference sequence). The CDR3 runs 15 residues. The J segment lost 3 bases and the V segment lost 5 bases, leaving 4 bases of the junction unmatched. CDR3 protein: CASSVDRDYNSPLHF. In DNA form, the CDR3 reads TGTGCCAGTAGTGTCGACAGGGACTATAATTCACCCCTCCACTTT. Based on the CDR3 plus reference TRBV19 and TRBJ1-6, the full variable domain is DGGITQSPKYLFRKEGQNVTLSCEQNLNHDAMYWYRQDPGQGLRLIYYSQIVNDFQKGDIAEGYSVSREKKESFPLTVTSAQKNPTAFYLCASSVDRDYNSPLHFGNGTRLTVT.

CDR3 bases: TGTGCCAGTAGTATAACCAGGCGACAAGAGACCCAGTACTTC. It specifies CASSITRRQETQYF. J is TRBJ2-5 and V is TRBV19; D is unresolved. Germline CDR1 reads LNHDA; CDR2 reads SQIVND (reference sequence). V was shortened by 2 bases and J by 2 bases, with 9 bases between the two germline ends. The CDR3 consists of 14 residues. Full variable domain (outside the CDR3, taken from reference TRBV19 and TRBJ2-5): DGGITQSPKYLFRKEGQNVTLSCEQNLNHDAMYWYRQDPGQGLRLIYYSQIVNDFQKGDIAEGYSVSREKKESFPLTVTSAQKNPTAFYLCASSITRRQETQYFGPGTRLLVL.

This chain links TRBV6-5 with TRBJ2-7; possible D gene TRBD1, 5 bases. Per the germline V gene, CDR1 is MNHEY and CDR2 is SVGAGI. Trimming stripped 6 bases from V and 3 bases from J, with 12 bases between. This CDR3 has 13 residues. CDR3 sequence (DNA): TGTGCCAGCAGCGACTTGACAGTCTACGAGCAGTACTTC. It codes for CASSDLTVYEQYF.

The CDR3 reads CASSPDRDGQPQHF. The CDR3 nucleotides are TGTGCCAGCAGCCCCGACAGGGATGGACAGCCCCAGCATTTT. The chain uses TRBV6-2 or TRBV6-3 and TRBJ1-5, with TRBD1 matching 7 bases. J gave up 7 bases and V 6 bases, and 9 bases lay outside the gene matches. This CDR3 spans 14 amino acids. Germline V gene data show CDR1 as MNHEY and CDR2 as SVGEGT.

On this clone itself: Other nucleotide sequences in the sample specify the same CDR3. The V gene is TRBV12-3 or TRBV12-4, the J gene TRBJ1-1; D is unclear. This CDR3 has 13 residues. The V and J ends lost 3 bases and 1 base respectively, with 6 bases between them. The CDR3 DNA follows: TGTGCCAGCAGTTTCTCTCCGAACACTGAAGCTTTCTTT. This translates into CASSFSPNTEAFF.

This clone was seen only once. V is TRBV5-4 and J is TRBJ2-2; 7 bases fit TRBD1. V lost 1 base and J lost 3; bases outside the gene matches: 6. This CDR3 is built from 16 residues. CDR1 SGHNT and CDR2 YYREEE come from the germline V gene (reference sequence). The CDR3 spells CASSLYKGADTGELFF. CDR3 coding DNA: TGTGCCAGCAGCTTGTATAAGGGGGCGGACACCGGGGAGCTGTTTTTT.

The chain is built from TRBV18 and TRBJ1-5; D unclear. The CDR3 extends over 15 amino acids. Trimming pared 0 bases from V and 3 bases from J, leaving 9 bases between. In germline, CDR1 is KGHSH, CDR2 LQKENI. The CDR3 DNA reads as TGTGCCAGCTCACCACCGGGAGGGCTCAATCAGCCCCAGCATTTT. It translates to CASSPPGGLNQPQHF.

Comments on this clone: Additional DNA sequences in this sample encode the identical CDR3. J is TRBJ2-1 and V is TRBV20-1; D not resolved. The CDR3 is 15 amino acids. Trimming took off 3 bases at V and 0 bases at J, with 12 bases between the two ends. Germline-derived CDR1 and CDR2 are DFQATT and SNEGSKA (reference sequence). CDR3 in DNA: TGCAGTGCTAGTGGCCGCCGCAGCTCCTACAATGAGCAGTTCTTC. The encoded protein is CSASGRRSSYNEQFF.

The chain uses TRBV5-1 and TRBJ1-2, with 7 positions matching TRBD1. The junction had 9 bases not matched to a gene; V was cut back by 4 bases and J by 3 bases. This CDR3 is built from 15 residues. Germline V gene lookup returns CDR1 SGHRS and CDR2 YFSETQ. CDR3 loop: CASSKIPGTDYGYTF. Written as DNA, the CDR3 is TGCGCCAGCAGCAAGATTCCGGGGACAGACTATGGCTACACCTTC.

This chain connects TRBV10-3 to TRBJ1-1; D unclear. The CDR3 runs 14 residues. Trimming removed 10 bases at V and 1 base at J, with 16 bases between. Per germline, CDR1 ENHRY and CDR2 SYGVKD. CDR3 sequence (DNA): TGTGCCACACACCCCGGGTTCTCGAACACTGAAGCTTTCTTT. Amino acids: CATHPGFSNTEAFF.

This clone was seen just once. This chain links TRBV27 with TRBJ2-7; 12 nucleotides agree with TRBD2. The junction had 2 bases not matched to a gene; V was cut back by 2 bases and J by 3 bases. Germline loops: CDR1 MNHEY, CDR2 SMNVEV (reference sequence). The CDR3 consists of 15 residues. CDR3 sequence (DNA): TGTGCCAGCAGTTTAACGACTAGCGGGGGCTACGAGCAGTACTTC. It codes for CASSLTTSGGYEQYF.

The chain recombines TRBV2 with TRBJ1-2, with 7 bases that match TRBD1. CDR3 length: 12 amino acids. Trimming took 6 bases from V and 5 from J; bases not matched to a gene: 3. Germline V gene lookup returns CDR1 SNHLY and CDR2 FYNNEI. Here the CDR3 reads CASSSTGYGYTF. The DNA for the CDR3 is TGTGCCAGCAGCTCGACAGGGTATGGCTACACCTTC.

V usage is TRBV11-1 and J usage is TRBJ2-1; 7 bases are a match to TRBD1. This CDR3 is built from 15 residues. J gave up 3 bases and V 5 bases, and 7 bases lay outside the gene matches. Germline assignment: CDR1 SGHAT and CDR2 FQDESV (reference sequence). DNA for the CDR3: TGTGCCAGCAGCCCCGGACAGGAATACTACAATGAGCAGTTCTTC. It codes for CASSPGQEYYNEQFF.

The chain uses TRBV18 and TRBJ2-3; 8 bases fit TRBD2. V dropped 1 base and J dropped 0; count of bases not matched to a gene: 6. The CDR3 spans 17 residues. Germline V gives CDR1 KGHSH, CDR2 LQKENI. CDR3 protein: CASSPLAGISSTDTQYF. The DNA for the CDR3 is TGTGCCAGCTCACCACTAGCGGGGATTTCTAGCACAGATACGCAGTATTTT. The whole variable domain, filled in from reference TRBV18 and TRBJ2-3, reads NAGVMQNPRHLVRRRGQEARLRCSPMKGHSHVYWYRQLPEEGLKFMVYLQKENIIDESGMPKERFSAEFPKEGPSILRIQQVVRGDSAAYFCASSPLAGISSTDTQYFGPGTRLTVL.

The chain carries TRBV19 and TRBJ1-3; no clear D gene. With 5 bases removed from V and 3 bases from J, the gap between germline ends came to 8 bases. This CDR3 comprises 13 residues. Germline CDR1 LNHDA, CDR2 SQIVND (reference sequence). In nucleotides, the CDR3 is TGTGCCAGTAGTCCCTCAGGTGGAAACACCATATATTTT. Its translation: CASSPSGGNTIYF.

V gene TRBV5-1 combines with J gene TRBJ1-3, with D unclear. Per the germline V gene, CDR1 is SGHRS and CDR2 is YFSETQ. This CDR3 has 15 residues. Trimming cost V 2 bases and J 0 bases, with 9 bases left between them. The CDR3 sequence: CASSFGESSGNTIYF. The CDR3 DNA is TGCGCCAGCAGCTTTGGGGAGAGCTCTGGAAACACCATATATTTT.

In DNA form, the CDR3 reads TGCGCCAGCAAGGGTAGCGGGGGGCAGAACACCGGGGAGCTGTTTTTT. Amino acids: CASKGSGGQNTGELFF. The V and J genes are TRBV5-1 and TRBJ2-2, with 10 bases fitting TRBD2. J gave up 1 base and V 6 bases, and 6 bases lay outside the gene matches. The CDR3 length is 16 residues. Germline CDR1 reads SGHRS; CDR2 reads YFSETQ.

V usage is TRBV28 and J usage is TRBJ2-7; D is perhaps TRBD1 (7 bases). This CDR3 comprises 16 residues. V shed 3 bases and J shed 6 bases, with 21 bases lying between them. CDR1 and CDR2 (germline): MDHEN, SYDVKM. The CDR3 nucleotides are TGTGCCAGCAGTTTGTGGAGTGCAGGGGGGTTGCGCGAGCAGTACTTC. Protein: CASSLWSAGGLREQYF.

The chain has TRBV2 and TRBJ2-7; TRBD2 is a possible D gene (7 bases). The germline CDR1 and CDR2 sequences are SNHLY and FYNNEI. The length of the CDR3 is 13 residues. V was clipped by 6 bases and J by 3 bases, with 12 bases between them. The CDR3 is CASRRGGYYEQYF. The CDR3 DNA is TGTGCCAGCAGAAGGGGGGGCTACTACGAGCAGTACTTC.